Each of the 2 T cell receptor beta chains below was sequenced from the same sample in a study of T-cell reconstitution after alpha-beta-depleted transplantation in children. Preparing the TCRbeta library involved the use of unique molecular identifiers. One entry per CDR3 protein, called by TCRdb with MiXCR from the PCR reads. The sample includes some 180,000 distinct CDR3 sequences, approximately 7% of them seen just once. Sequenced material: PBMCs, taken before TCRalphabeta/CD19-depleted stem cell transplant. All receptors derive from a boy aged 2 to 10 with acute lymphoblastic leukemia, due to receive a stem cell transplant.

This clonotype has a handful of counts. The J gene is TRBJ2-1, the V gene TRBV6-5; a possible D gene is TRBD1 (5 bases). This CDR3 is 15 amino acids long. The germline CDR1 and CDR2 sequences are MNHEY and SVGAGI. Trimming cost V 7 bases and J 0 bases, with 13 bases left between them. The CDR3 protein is CASISGLGSYNEQFF. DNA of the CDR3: TGTGCCAGCATTTCAGGGTTGGGCTCCTACAATGAGCAGTTCTTC.

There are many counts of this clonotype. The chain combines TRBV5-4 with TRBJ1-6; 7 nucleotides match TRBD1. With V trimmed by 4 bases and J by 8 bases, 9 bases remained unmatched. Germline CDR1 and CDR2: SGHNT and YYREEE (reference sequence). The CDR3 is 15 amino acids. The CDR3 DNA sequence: TGTGCCAGCAGCGTGCAGGGGGTTGTGGATTCACCCCTCCACTTT. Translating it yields CASSVQGVVDSPLHF.